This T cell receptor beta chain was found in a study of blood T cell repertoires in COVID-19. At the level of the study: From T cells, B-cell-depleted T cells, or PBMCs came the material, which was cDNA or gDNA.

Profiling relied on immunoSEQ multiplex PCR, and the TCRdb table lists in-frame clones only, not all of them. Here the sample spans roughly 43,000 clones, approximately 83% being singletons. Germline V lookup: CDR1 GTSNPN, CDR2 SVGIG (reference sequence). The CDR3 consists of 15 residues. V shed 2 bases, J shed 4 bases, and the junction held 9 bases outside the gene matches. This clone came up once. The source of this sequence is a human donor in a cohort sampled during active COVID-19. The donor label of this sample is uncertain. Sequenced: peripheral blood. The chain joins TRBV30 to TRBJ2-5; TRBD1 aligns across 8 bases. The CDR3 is CAWSPWAGGGETQYF. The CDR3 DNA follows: TGTGCCTGGAGTCCGTGGGCAGGGGGCGGAGAGACCCAGTACTTC.